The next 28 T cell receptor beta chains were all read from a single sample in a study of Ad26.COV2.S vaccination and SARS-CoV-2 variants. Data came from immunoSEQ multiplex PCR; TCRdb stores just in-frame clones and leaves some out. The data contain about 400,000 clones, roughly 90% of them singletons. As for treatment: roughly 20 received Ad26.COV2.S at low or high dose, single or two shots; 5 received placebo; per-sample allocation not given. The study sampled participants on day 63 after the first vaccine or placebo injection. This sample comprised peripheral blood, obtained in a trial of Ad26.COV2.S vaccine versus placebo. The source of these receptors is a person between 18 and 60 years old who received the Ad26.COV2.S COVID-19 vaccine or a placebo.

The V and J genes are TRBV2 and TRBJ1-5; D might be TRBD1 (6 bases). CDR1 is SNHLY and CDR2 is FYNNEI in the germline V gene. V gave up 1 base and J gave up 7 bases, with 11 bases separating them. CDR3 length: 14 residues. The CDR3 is CASSEDGGPQPQHF. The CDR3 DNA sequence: TGTGCCAGCAGTGAAGACGGGGGGCCCCAGCCCCAGCATTTT.

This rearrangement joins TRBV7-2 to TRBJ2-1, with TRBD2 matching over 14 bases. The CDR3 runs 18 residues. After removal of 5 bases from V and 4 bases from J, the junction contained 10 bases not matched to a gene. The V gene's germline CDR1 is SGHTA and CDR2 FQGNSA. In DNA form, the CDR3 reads TGTGCCAGCAGCCCGGGACTAGCGGGAGCTTTCCCATACAATGAGCAGTTCTTC. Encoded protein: CASSPGLAGAFPYNEQFF.

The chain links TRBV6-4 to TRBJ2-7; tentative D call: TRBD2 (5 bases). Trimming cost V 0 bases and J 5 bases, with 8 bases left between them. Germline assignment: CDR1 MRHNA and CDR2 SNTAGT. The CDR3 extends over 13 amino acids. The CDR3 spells CASSDSMEDEQYF. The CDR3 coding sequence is TGTGCCAGCAGTGACTCGATGGAGGACGAGCAGTACTTC.

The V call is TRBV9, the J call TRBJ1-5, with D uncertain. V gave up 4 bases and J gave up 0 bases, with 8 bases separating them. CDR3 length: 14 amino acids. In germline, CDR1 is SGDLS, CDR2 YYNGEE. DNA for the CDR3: TGTGCCAGCAGCAGAGATTATAGCAATCAGCCCCAGCATTTT. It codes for CASSRDYSNQPQHF.

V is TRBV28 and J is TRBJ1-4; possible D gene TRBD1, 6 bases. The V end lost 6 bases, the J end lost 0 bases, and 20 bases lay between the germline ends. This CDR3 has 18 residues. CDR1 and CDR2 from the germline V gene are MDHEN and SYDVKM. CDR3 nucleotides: TGTGCCAGCAGCCCTGTACAGGGCTCCCCAGCAACTAATGAAAAACTGTTTTTT. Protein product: CASSPVQGSPATNEKLFF.

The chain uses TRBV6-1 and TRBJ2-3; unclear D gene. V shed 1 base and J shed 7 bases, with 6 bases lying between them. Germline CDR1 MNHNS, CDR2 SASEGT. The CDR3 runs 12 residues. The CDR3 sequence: CASSEGTYTQYF. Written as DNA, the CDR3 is TGTGCCAGCAGTGAAGGCACGTATACGCAGTATTTT.

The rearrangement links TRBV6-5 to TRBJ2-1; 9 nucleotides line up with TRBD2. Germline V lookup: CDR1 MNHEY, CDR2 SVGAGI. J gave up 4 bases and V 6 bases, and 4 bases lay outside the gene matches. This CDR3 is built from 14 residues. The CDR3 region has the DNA TGTGCCAGCAGGACTAGCGGAACTTACAATGAGCAGTTCTTC. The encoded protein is CASRTSGTYNEQFF.

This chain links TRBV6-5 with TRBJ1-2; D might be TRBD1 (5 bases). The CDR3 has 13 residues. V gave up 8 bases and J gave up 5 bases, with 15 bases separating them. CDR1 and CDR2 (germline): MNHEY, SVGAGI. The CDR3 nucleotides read TGTGCCAGCCTAAAGGGGAGTAGGTATGGCTACACCTTC. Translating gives CASLKGSRYGYTF.

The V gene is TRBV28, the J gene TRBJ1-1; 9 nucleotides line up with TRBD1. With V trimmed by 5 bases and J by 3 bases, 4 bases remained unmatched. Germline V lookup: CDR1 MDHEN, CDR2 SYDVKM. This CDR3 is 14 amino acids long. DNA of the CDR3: TGTGCCAGCAGTCCCCACAGGGGGCACACTGAAGCTTTCTTT. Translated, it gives CASSPHRGHTEAFF.

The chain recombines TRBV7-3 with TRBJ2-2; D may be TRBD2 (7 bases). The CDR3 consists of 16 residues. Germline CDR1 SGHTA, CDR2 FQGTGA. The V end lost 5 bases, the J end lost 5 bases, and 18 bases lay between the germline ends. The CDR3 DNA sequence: TGTGCCAGCAGCAGAGGGGGGGCTCCCCCGACCGGGGAGCTGTTTTTT. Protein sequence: CASSRGGAPPTGELFF.

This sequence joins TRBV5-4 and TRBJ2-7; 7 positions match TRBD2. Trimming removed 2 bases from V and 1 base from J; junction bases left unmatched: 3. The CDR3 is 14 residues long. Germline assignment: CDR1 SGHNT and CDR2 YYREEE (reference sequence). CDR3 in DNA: TGTGCCAGCAGCTTAAGCGGGATATCCTACGAGCAGTACTTC. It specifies CASSLSGISYEQYF.

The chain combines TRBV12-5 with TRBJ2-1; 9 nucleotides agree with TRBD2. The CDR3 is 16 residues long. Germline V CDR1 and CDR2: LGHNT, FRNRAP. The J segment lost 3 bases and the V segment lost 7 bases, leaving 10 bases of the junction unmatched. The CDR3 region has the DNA TGTGCTAGTGCCATTAGCGGGAGACCCATCTACAATGAGCAGTTCTTC. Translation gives CASAISGRPIYNEQFF. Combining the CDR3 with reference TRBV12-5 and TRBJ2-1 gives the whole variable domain DARVTQTPRHKVTEMGQEVTMRCQPILGHNTVFWYRQTMMQGLELLAYFRNRAPLDDSGMPKDRFSAEMPDATLATLKIQPSEPRDSAVYFCASAISGRPIYNEQFFGPGTRLTVL.

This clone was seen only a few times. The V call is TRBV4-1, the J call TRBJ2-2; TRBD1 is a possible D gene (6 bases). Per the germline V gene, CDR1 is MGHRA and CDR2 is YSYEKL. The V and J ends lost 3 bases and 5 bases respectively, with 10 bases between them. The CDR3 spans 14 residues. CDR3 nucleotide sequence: TGCGCCAGCAGCCAGGGGACACCTACCGGGGAGCTGTTTTTT. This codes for CASSQGTPTGELFF.

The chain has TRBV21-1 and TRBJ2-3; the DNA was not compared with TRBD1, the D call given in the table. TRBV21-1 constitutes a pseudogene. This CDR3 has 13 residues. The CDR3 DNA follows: TGTGCCAGCAGCAAAGTGAGTCTTGGGCCGCAGTATTTT. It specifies CASSKVSLGPQYF.

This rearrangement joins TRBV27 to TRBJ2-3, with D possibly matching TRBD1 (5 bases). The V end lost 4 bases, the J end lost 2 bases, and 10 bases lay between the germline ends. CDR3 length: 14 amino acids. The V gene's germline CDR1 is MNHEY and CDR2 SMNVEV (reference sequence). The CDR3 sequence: CASSSRALTDTQYF. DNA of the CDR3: TGTGCCAGCAGTTCCAGGGCCCTCACAGATACGCAGTATTTT.

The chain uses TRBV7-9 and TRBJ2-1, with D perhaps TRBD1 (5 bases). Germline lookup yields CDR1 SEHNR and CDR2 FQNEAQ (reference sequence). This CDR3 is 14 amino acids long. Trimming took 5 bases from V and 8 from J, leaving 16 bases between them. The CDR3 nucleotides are TGTGCCAGCAGCCCCCGGTCAGGGCCGGATGAGCAGTTCTTC. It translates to CASSPRSGPDEQFF.

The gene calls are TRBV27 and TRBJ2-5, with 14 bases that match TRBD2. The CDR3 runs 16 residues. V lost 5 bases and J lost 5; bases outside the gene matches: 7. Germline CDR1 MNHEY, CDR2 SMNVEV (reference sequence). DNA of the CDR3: TGTGCCAGCAGTCCCAGACTAGCGGGAGGGCGGGAGACCCAGTACTTC. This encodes CASSPRLAGGRETQYF.

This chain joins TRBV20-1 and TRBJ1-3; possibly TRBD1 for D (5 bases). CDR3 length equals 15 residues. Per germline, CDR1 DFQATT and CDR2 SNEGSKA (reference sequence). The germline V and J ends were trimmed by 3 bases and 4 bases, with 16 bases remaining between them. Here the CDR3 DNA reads TGCAGTGCTAGTGATTCCCGGTCAGGGGGAAACACCATATATTTT. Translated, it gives CSASDSRSGGNTIYF.

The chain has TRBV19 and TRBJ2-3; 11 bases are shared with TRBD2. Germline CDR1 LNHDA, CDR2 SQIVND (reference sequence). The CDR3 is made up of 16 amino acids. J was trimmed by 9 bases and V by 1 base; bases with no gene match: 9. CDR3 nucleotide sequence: TGTGCCAGTAGTATAGCGGGGACTAGCGGCACCCCCACGCAGTATTTT. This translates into CASSIAGTSGTPTQYF.

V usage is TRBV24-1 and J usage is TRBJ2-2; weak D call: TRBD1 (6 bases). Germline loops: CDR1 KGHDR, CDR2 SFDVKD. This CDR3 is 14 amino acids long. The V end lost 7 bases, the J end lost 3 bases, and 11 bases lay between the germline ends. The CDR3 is CATRPPGDTGELFF. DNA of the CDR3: TGTGCCACCAGGCCGCCAGGGGACACCGGGGAGCTGTTTTTT.

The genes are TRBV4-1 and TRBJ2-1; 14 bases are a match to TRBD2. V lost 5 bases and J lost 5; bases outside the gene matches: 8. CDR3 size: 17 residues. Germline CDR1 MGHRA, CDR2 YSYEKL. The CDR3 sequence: CASSKVSGLAGDNEQFF. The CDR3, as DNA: TGCGCCAGCAGCAAAGTTTCGGGACTAGCGGGAGACAATGAGCAGTTCTTC.

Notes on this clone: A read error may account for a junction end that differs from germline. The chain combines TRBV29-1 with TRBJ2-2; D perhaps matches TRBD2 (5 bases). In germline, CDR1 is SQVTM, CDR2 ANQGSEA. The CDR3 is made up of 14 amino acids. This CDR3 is CSVELAFNIGELFF. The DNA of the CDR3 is TGCAGCGTTGAACTAGCATTTAACATCGGGGAGCTGTTTTTT.

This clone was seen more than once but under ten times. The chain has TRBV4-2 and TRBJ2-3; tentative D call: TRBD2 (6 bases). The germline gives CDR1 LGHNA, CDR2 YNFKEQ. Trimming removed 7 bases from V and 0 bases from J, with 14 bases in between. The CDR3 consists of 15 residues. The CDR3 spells CASTHTEGSTDTQYF. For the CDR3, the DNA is TGTGCCAGCACCCACACGGAGGGTAGCACAGATACGCAGTATTTT.

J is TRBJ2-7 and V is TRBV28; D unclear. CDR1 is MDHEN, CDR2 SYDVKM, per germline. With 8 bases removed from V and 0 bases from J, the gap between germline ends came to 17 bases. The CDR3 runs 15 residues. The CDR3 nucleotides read TGTGCCAGCGGCAGAACTTACAATCCCTCCTACGAGCAGTACTTC. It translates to CASGRTYNPSYEQYF.

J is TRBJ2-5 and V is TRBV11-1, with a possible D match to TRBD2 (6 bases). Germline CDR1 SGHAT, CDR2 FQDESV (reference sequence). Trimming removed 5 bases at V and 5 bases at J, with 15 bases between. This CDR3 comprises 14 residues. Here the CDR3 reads CASSTGDRRETQYF. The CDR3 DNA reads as TGTGCCAGCAGCACGGGAGATCGGAGGGAGACCCAGTACTTC. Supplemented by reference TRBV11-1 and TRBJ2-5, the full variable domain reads EAEVAQSPRYKITEKSQAVAFWCDPISGHATLYWYRQILGQGPELLVQFQDESVVDDSQLPKDRFSAERLKGVDSTLKIQPAELGDSAMYLCASSTGDRRETQYFGPGTRLLVL.

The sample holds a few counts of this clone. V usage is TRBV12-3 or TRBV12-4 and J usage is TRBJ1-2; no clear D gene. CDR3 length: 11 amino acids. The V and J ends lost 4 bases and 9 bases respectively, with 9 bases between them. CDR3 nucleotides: TGTGCCAGCAGTTGGGGTGGGAGCTACACCTTC. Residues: CASSWGGSYTF.

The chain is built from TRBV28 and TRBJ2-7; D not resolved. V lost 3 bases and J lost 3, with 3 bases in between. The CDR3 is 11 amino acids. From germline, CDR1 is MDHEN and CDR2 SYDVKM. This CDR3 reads CASSFGYEQYF. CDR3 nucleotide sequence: TGTGCCAGCAGTTTTGGCTACGAGCAGTACTTC.

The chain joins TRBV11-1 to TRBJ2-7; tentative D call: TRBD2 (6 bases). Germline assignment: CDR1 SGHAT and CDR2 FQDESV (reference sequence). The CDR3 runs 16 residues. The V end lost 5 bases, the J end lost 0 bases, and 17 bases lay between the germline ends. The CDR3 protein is CASSPLLGRTSYEQYF. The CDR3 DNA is TGTGCCAGCAGCCCCCTGCTCGGGAGAACCTCCTACGAGCAGTACTTC.